This T cell receptor beta chain was identified in a study of blood T cell repertoires in COVID-19. At the level of the study: Sites in the United States, Italy and Spain provided acute and convalescent COVID-19 samples. Sources were T cells, B-cell-depleted T cells, or PBMCs; the material itself was cDNA or gDNA.

Germline CDR1 and CDR2: ENHRY and SYGVKD. V dropped 1 base and J dropped 1; count of bases not matched to a gene: 3. This CDR3 comprises 16 residues. Study processing details: Reference gene primer amplification gave nucleated cell count estimates. Assay: immunoSEQ multiplex PCR; the TCRdb copy retains only in-frame clones and omits some. V and J calls and clone size are as listed in that table; D and trimming were resolved from the DNA. In the table there are roughly 99,000 clones, around 88% of which are singletons. The J gene is TRBJ1-5, the V gene TRBV10-3; TRBD1 matches at 8 bases. The TCR sequence derives from a man in his forties or fifties with active or convalescent COVID-19. Sequencing was performed on peripheral blood. Here the CDR3 reads CAISEFRGRSNQPQHF. In DNA, the CDR3 is TGTGCCATCAGTGAGTTCAGGGGGCGAAGCAATCAGCCCCAGCATTTT.